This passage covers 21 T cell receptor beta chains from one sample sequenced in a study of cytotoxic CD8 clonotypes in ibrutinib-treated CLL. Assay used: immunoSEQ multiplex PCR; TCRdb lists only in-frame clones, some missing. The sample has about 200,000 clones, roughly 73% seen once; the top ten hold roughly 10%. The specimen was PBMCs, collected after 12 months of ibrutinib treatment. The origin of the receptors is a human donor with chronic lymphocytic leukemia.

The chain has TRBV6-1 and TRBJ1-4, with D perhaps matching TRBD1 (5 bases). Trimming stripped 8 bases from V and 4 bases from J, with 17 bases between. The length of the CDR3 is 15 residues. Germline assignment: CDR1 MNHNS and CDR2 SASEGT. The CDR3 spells CASGPLGVGNEKLFF. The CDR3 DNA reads TGTGCCAGCGGACCGCTAGGGGTCGGTAATGAAAAACTGTTTTTT.

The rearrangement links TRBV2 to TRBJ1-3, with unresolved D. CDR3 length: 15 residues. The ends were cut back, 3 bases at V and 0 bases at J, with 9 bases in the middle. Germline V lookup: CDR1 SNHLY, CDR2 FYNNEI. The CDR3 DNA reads TGTGCCAGCAGTGAGCGCAGTCGCTCTGGAAACACCATATATTTT. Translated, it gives CASSERSRSGNTIYF.

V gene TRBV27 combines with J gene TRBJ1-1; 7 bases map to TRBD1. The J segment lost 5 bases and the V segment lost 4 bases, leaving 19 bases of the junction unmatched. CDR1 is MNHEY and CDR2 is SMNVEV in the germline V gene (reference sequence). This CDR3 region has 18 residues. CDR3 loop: CASSSKRGMTGKGTEAFF. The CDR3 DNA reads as TGTGCCAGCAGTTCGAAAAGGGGGATGACAGGGAAGGGGACTGAAGCTTTCTTT.

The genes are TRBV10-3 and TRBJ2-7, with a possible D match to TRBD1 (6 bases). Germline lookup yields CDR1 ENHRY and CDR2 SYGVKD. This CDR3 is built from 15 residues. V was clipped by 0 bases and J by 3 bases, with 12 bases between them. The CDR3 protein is CAISESRSGDYEQYF. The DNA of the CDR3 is TGTGCCATCAGTGAGTCTCGATCAGGGGACTACGAGCAGTACTTC.

CDR3 sequence (DNA): TGTGCCAGCAGTTACTCGAGGGATCCTTGGGGTGAAAAACTGTTTTTT. It translates to CASSYSRDPWGEKLFF. The J gene is TRBJ1-4, the V gene TRBV6-5; D is ambiguous. Germline V gene sequence: CDR1 MNHEY, CDR2 SVGAGI. The CDR3 is 16 amino acids. V lost 0 bases to trimming and J lost 7 bases, with 15 bases between them.

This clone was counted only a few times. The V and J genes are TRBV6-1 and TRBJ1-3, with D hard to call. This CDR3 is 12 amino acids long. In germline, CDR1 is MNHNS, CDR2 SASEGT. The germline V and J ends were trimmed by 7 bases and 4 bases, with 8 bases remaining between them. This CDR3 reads CASIRSGNTIYF. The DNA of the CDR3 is TGTGCCAGCATTAGATCCGGAAACACCATATATTTT.

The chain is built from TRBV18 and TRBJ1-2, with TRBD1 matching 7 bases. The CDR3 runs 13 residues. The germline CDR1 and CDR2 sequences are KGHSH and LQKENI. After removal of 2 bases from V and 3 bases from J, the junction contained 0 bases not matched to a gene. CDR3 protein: CASSPTGDYGYTF. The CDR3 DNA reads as TGTGCCAGCTCACCAACAGGGGACTATGGCTACACCTTC. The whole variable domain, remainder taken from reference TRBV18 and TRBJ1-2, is NAGVMQNPRHLVRRRGQEARLRCSPMKGHSHVYWYRQLPEEGLKFMVYLQKENIIDESGMPKERFSAEFPKEGPSILRIQQVVRGDSAAYFCASSPTGDYGYTFGSGTRLTVV.

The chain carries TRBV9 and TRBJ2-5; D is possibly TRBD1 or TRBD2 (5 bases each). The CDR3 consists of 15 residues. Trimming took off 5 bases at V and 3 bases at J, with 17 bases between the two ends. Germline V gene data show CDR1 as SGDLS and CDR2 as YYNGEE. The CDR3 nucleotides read TGTGCCAGCAGTCGCACCGGGACGGAAAAAGAGACCCAGTACTTC. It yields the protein CASSRTGTEKETQYF.

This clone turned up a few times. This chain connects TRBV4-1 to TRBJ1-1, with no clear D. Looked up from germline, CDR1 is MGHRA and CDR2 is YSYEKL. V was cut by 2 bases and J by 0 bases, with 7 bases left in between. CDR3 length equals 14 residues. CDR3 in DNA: TGCGCCAGCAGCCAACTGTACATGAACACTGAAGCTTTCTTT. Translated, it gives CASSQLYMNTEAFF.

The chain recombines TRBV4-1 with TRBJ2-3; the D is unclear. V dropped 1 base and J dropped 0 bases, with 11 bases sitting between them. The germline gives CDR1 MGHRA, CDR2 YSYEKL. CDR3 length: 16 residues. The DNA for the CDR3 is TGCGCCAGCAGCCAAGTCCGGGCGACAAGCACAGATACGCAGTATTTT. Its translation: CASSQVRATSTDTQYF.

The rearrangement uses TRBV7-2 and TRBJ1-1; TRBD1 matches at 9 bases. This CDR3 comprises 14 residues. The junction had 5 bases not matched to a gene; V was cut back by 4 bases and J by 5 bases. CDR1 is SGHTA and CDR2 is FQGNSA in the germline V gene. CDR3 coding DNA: TGTGCCAGCAGCTCACAGGGGGCGCGGACTGAAGCTTTCTTT. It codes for CASSSQGARTEAFF.

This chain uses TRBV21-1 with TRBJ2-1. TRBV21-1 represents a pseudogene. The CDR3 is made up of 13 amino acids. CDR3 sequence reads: CASSGVLLNEQFF. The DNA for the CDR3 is TGTGCCAGCAGCGGTGTCCTGCTTAATGAGCAGTTCTTC.

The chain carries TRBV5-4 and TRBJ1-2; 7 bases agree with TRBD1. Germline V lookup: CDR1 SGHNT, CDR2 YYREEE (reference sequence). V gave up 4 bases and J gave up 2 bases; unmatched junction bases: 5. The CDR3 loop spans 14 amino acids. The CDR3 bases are TGTGCCAGCAGCCAGGCACAGGGGAACTATGGCTACACCTTC. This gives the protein CASSQAQGNYGYTF.

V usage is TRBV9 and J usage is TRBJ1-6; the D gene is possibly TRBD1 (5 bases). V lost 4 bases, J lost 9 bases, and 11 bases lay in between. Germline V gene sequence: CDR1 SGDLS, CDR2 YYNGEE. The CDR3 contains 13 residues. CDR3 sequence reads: CASSFTGFSPLHF. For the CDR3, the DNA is TGTGCCAGCAGCTTTACAGGATTTTCACCCCTCCACTTT.

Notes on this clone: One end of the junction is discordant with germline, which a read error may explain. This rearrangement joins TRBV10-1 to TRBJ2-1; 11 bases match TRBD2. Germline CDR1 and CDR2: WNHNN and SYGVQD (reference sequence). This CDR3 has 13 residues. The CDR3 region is CASGTSGYDEQFF. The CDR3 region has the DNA TGCGCCAGCGGGACTAGCGGCTACGATGAGCAGTTCTTC.

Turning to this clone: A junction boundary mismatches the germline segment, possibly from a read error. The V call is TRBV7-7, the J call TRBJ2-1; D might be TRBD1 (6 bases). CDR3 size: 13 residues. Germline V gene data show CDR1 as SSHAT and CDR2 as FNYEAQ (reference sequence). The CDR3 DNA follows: TGTGCTAGCAGCCAGGACAGCTACAATGAGCAGTTCTTC. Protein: CASSQDSYNEQFF.

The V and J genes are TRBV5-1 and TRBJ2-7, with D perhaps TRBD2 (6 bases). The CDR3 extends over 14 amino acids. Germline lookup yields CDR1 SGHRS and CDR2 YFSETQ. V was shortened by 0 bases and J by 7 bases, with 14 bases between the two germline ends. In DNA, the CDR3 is TGCGCCAGCAGCTTGGCGCTAGCGTTGAGTGAGCAGTACTTC. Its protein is CASSLALALSEQYF.

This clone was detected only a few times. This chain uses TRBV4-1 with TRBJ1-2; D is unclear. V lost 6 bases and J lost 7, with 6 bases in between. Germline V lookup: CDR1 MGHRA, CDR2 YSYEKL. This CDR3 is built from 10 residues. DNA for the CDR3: TGCGCCAGCAGTTACTCTGGCTACACCTTC. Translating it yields CASSYSGYTF.

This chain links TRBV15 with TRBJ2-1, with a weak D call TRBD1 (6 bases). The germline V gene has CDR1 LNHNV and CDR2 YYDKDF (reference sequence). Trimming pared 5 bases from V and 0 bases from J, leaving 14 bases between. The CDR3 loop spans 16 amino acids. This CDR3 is CATSPWADSSYNEQFF. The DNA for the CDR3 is TGTGCCACCAGCCCCTGGGCGGACAGCTCCTACAATGAGCAGTTCTTC.

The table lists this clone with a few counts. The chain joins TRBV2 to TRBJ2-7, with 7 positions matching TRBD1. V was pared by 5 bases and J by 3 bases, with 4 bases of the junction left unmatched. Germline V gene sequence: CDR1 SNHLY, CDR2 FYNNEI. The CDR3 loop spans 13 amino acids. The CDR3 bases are TGTGCCAGCAGTTATACAGGGGTCTACGAGCAGTACTTC. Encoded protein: CASSYTGVYEQYF.

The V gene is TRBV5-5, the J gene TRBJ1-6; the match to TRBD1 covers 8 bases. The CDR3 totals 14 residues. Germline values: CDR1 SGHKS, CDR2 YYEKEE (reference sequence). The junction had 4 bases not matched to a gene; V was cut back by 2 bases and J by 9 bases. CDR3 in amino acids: CASSFGRGPSPLHF. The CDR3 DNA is TGTGCCAGCAGCTTCGGCAGGGGGCCTTCACCCCTCCACTTT. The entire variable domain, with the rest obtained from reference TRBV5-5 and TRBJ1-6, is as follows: DAGVTQSPTHLIKTRGQQVTLRCSPISGHKSVSWYQQVLGQGPQFIFQYYEKEERGRGNFPDRFSARQFPNYSSELNVNALLLGDSALYLCASSFGRGPSPLHFGNGTRLTVT.